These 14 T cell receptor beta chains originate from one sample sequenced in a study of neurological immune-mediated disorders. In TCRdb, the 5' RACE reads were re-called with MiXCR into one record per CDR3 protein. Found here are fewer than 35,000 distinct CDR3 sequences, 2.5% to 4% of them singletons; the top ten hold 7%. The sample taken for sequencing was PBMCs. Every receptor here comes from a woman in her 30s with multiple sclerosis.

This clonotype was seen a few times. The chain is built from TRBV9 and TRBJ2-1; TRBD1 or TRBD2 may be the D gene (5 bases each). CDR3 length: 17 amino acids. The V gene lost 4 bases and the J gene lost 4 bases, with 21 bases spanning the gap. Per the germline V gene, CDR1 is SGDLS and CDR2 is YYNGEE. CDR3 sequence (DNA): TGTGCCAGCAGCTCCCGCTTCCGGGACGATCCATACAATGAGCAGTTCTTC. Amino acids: CASSSRFRDDPYNEQFF.

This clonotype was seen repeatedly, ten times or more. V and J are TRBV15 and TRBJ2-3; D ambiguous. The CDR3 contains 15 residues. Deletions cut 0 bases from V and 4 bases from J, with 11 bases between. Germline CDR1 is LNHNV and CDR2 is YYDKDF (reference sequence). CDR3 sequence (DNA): TGTGCCACCAGCAGAGAGTTTTGGGGTCCAGATACGCAGTATTTT. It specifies CATSREFWGPDTQYF.

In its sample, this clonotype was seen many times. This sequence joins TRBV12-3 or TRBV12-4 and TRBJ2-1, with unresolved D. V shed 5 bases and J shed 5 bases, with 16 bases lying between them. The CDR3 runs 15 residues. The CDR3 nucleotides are TGTGCCAGCAGTCACTCCCAAGGGCGTAACAATGAGCAGTTCTTC. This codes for CASSHSQGRNNEQFF.

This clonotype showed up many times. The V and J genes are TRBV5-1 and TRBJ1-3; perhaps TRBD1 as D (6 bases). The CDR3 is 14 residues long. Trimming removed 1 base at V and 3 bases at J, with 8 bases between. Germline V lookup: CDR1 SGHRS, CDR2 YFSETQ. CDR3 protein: CASSLSTGGNTIYF. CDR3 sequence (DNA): TGCGCCAGCAGCTTGTCGACAGGTGGAAACACCATATATTTT. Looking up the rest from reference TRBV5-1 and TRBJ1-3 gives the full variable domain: KAGVTQTPRYLIKTRGQQVTLSCSPISGHRSVSWYQQTPGQGLQFLFEYFSETQRNKGNFPGRFSGRQFSNSRSEMNVSTLELGDSALYLCASSLSTGGNTIYFGEGSWLTVV.

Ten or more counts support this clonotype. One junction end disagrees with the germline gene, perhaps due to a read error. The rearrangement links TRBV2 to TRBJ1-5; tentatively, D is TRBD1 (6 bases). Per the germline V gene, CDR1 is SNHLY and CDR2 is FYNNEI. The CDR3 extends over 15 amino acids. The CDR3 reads CASSPGGGNNQPQNF. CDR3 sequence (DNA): TGTGCCAGCAGCCCCGGAGGGGGGAACAATCAGCCCCAGAATTTT. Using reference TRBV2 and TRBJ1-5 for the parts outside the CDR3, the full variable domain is EPEVTQTPSHQVTQMGQEVILRCVPISNHLYFYWYRQILGQKVEFLVSFYNNEISEKSEIFDDQFSVERPDGSNFTLKIRSTKLEDSAMYFCASSPGGGNNQPQNFGDGTRLSIL.

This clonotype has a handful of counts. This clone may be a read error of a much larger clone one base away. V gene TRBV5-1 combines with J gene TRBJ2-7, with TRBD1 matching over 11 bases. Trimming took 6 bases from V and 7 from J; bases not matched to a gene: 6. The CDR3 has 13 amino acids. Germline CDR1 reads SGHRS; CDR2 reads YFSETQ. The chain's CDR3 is CASNGQGAKEQYF. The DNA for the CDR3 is TGCGCCAGCAACGGACAGGGGGCGAAAGAGCAGTACTTC.

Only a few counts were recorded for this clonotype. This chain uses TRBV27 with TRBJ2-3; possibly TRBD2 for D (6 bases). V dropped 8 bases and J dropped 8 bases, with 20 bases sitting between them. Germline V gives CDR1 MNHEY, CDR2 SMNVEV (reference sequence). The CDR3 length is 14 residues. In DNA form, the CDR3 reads TGTGCCAGCTCTCCCTCCGACACCGGGGGTACGCAGTATTTT. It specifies CASSPSDTGGTQYF.

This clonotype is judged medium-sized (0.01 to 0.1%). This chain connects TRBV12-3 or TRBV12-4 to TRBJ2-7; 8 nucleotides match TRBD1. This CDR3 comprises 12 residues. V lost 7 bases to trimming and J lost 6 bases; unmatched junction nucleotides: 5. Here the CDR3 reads CASKRQGPEQYF. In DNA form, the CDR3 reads TGTGCCAGCAAACGACAGGGGCCCGAGCAGTACTTC.

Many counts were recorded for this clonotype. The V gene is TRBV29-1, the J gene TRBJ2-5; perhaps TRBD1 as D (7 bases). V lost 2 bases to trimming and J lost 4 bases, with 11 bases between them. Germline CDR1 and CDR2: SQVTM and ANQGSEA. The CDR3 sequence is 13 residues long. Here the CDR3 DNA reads TGCAGCGTTGAAAGGGGGCGGGGAGAGACCCAGTACTTC. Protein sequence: CSVERGRGETQYF.

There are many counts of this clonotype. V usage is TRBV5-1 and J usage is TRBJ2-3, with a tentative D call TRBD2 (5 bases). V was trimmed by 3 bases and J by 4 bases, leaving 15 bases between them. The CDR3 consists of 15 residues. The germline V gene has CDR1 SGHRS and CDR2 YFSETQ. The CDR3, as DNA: TGCGCCAGCAGCTCTATGTCCGCGGGCTCAGATACGCAGTATTTT. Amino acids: CASSSMSAGSDTQYF.

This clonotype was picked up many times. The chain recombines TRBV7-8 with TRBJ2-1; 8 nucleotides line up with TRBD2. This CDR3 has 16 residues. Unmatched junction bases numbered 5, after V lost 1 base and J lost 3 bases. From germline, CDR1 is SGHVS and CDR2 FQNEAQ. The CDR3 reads CASSLVSGLDYNEQFF. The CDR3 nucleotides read TGTGCCAGCAGCTTAGTATCGGGACTAGACTACAATGAGCAGTTCTTC.

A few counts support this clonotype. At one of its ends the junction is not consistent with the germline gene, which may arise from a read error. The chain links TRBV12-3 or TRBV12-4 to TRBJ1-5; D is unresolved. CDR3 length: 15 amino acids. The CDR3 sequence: CASSFSDYSNQPQNF. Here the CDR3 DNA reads TGTGCCAGCAGTTTTTCTGATTATAGCAATCAGCCCCAGAATTTT.

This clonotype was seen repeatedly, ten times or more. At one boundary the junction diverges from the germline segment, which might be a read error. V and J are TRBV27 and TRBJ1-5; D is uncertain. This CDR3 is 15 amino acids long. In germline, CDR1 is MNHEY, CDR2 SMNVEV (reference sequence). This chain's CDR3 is CASSLWADSNQPQNF. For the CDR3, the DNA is TGTGCCAGCAGTTTATGGGCAGATAGCAATCAGCCCCAGAATTTT.

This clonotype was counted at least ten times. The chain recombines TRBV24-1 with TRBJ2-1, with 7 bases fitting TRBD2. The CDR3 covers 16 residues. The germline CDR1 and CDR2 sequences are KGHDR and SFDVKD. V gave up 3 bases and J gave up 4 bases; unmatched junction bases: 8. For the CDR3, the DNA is TGTGCCACCAGTGATCCACAGTCTAGCGGATACAATGAGCAGTTCTTC. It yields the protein CATSDPQSSGYNEQFF.